This is a list of T cell receptor beta chains from one sample in a study of cytomegalovirus exposure and HLA in healthy donors. TCRdb's copy holds only in-frame clones and misses some; the assay was immunoSEQ multiplex PCR. This table has approximately 150,000 clones, approximately 88% appearing once. What was sequenced was PBMCs. The receptors were sampled from a woman younger than 35 in good health and CMV-seropositive. CDR3s include the opening cysteine and the closing phenylalanine or tryptophan. A D gene is named only where the DNA matches it firmly. A row's size may be missing; if present it is once, few, many or a size class.

size	length	J	D	V	DNA	CDR3
-	16	TRBJ2-7	-	TRBV30	TGTGCCTGGAGTTCGTACGCGAGGGATCTTCCCTACGAGCAGTACTTC	CAWSSYARDLPYEQYF
-	12	TRBJ2-5	TRBD1	TRBV10-3	TGTGCCATCAGTGTCAGGGGGGAGACCCAGTACTTC	CAISVRGETQYF
-	14	TRBJ1-4	TRBD1	TRBV13	TGTGCCAGCAGCCGGGACAGGTCGGATGAAAAACTGTTTTTT	CASSRDRSDEKLFF
-	14	TRBJ2-2	TRBD2	TRBV30	TGTGCCTGGAGAGTCACTAGCGATGCCGGGGAGCTGTTTTTT	CAWRVTSDAGELFF
-	14	TRBJ2-7	TRBD2	TRBV30	TGTGCCTGGAAGGTGGCTAGCGGGTCCTACGAGCAGTACTTC	CAWKVASGSYEQYF
-	18	TRBJ2-1	TRBD2	TRBV18	TGTGCCAGCTCAGGACTAGCGGGAGGGCCAGTGTCCTACAATGAGCAGTTCTTC	CASSGLAGGPVSYNEQFF
-	16	TRBJ1-1	TRBD1	TRBV18	TGTGCCAGCTCACCAGACAGGGGTGGATCGAACACTGAAGCTTTCTTT	CASSPDRGGSNTEAFF
-	17	TRBJ2-4	TRBD1	TRBV5-6	TGTGCCAGCAGCTTGGGGACAGGGGGCCCCGCCAAAAACATTCAGTACTTC	CASSLGTGGPAKNIQYF
-	13	TRBJ1-2	-	TRBV2	TGTGCCAGCAGTGTTGACTCAGGGCTTGGCTACACCTTC	CASSVDSGLGYTF
-	13	TRBJ2-1	-	TRBV6-1	TGTGCCAGCAGTGAATTGGGTACCAGAGGGCAGTTCTTC	CASSELGTRGQFF
-	14	TRBJ2-1	TRBD2	TRBV29-1	TGCAGCGTCCAGCGGGAGAGCTCCTACAATGAGCAGTTCTTC	CSVQRESSYNEQFF
-	11	TRBJ1-2	-	TRBV6-5	TGTGCCAGCAGGCGGAACTATGGCTACACCTTC	CASRRNYGYTF
-	16	TRBJ2-3	TRBD2	TRBV18	TGTGCCAGCTCACCGGGACGGACTGCGGGGGCAGATACGCAGTATTTT	CASSPGRTAGADTQYF
-	14	TRBJ2-7	-	TRBV4-3	TGCGCCAGCAGCCAAGGTCTACCCCCCTACGAGCAGTACTTC	CASSQGLPPYEQYF
-	11	TRBJ1-1	-	TRBV11-2	TGTGCCAGCAGCTTAAGACAGGAAGCTTTCTTT	CASSLRQEAFF
-	15	TRBJ2-2	TRBD1	TRBV15	TGTGCCACCAGCAGAGCAAGGGGGCAGGCCGGGGAGCTGTTTTTT	CATSRARGQAGELFF
few	15	TRBJ2-1	TRBD2	TRBV6-5	TGTGCCAGCAGTTACGGGACTAGCGGAAACAATGAGCAGTTCTTC	CASSYGTSGNNEQFF
-	16	TRBJ1-2	TRBD1	TRBV19	TGTGCCAGTAGTACCACAGGGGGTGGTTCTAACTATGGCTACACCTTC	CASSTTGGGSNYGYTF
-	15	TRBJ1-2	TRBD1	TRBV28	TGTGCCAGCACCGTAAACACAGGGGGCCTCTATGGCTACACCTTC	CASTVNTGGLYGYTF
-	13	TRBJ2-7	TRBD2	TRBV28	TGTGCCAGCATCTCCGGGACTATCTACGAGCAGTACTTC	CASISGTIYEQYF
-	15	TRBJ2-1	TRBD1	TRBV5-6	TGTGCCACCAGCTGGTGGGGGACAGAGTACAATGAGCAGTTCTTC	CATSWWGTEYNEQFF
-	17	TRBJ2-7	TRBD1	TRBV28	TGTGCCAGCAGCCCACCCTCCCTAGGGACAGGGGGCGACGAGCAGTACTTC	CASSPPSLGTGGDEQYF
once	13	TRBJ2-3	TRBD2	TRBV28	TGTGCCAGCGGAGCGGGAGCGGGAGATACGCAGTATTTT	CASGAGAGDTQYF
-	15	TRBJ2-7	-	TRBV21-1	TGTGCCCGACGGGGAGGGGTTTGCCCGGCCTACGAGCAGTACTTC	CARRGGVCPAYEQYF
-	14	TRBJ1-1	-	TRBV5-6	TGTGCCAGCAGCTTGGCAGGGATGAACACTGAAGCTTTCTTT	CASSLAGMNTEAFF
-	13	TRBJ1-5	-	TRBV7-9	TGTGCCAGCAGCTTGGGGCGAGATCAGCCCCAGCATTTT	CASSLGRDQPQHF
-	15	TRBJ2-1	TRBD2	TRBV6-1	TGTGCCAGCACCTTGACTAGCGGGATTTACAATGAGCAGTTCTTC	CASTLTSGIYNEQFF
few	13	TRBJ1-2	-	TRBV25-1	TGTGCCAGCAGTGATCGTGGGGCCTATGGCTACACCTTC	CASSDRGAYGYTF
-	15	TRBJ2-7	TRBD2	TRBV11-3	TGTGCCAGCAGCTTAGCGTTTGCGGGAGAGAACGAGCAGTACTTC	CASSLAFAGENEQYF
-	14	TRBJ2-2	-	TRBV5-1	TGCGCCAGCAGCGCGGGACTCTCGGCCGGGGAGCTGTTTTTT	CASSAGLSAGELFF
-	13	TRBJ1-1	-	TRBV10-3	TGTGCCATCAGGCAGGGGACGAACACTGAAGCTTTCTTT	CAIRQGTNTEAFF
once	15	TRBJ1-4	-	TRBV5-1	TGCGCCAGCAGCTCGGAAGGGACAAAGGATGAAAAACTGTTTTTT	CASSSEGTKDEKLFF
-	12	TRBJ2-1	-	TRBV6-5	TGTGCCAGCAGTCAAAGGGGGAATGAGCAGTTCTTC	CASSQRGNEQFF
medium-sized	15	TRBJ1-4	-	TRBV18	TGTGCCAGCTCACCGGATGGGCAGGGAGGGGAAAAACTGTTTTTT	CASSPDGQGGEKLFF
-	14	TRBJ1-1	TRBD1	TRBV4-2	TGTGCCTGTGGGACGGGACAGGTGAACACTGAAGCTTTCTTT	CACGTGQVNTEAFF
-	15	TRBJ2-3	TRBD2	TRBV7-9	TGTGCCAGCAGCCCGCCAGGGAGGGCCCAAGATACGCAGTATTTT	CASSPPGRAQDTQYF
-	14	TRBJ1-2	TRBD1	TRBV28	TGTGCCAGCAGCTCCGTACCACAGGGGGTCGGCTACACCTTC	CASSSVPQGVGYTF
once	18	TRBJ2-1	TRBD2	TRBV11-3	TGTGCCAGCAGCCTACTAGCGGGAGGGCCCGGCTCCTACAATGAGCAGTTCTTC	CASSLLAGGPGSYNEQFF
-	14	TRBJ2-5	-	TRBV19	TGTGCCAGTAGTATAGGAGGGTTTGCGGAGACCCAGTACTTC	CASSIGGFAETQYF
-	13	TRBJ1-2	TRBD1	TRBV7-9	TGTGCCAGCAGCCTCAACGGACAGGGCGGCTACACCTTC	CASSLNGQGGYTF
-	13	TRBJ2-1	TRBD1	TRBV11-1	TGTGCCAGCAGCCTCGGGACAGGCGGAATGTTGTTCTTC	CASSLGTGGMLFF
-	12	TRBJ2-1	-	TRBV5-1	TGCGCCAGCAGGAACAGTCTATATGAGCAGTTCTTC	CASRNSLYEQFF
-	15	TRBJ2-7	TRBD2	TRBV19	TGTGCCAGTAGTATTCCCCTAGCGGGAGTTTACGAGCAGTACTTC	CASSIPLAGVYEQYF
-	15	TRBJ1-1	-	TRBV6-5	TGTGCCAGCAGTTACTCGTCTACGGGGGACACTGAAGCTTTCTTT	CASSYSSTGDTEAFF
-	15	TRBJ2-2	-	TRBV28	TGTGCCAGCAGTTTCTCACAGGCGAACACCGGGGAGCTGTTTTTT	CASSFSQANTGELFF
-	12	TRBJ1-2	-	TRBV30	TGTGCTGCGTGGGACTCCAACTATGGCTACACCTTC	CAAWDSNYGYTF
-	16	TRBJ2-5	-	TRBV5-1	TGCGCCAGCAGCCCCGATTCCACGGGAGTCTTAGAGACCCAGTACTTC	CASSPDSTGVLETQYF
-	14	TRBJ1-1	-	TRBV19	TGTGCCAGTAGTATCCGACAGAGGAACACTGAAGCTTTCTTT	CASSIRQRNTEAFF
-	15	TRBJ1-2	-	TRBV5-4	TGTGCCAGCAGCTTTGAGCGTGCGGCGGATGGAGGCTACACCTTC	CASSFERAADGGYTF
-	19	TRBJ2-7	TRBD2	TRBV10-1	TGCGCCAGCACCGTTCGCAAGGACTCGCGGGAGCACGCCTCCTACGAGCAGTACTTC	CASTVRKDSREHASYEQYF
-	15	TRBJ1-2	TRBD1	TRBV5-5	TGTGCCAGCAATTTACAGGGGGCCAACGACTATGGCTACACCTTC	CASNLQGANDYGYTF
once	18	TRBJ2-5	TRBD2	TRBV27	TGTGCCAGCAGTTTGGTTTTAAGTAGCGGGGATCTCCCAAAGACCCAGTACTTC	CASSLVLSSGDLPKTQYF
-	18	TRBJ2-3	TRBD1	TRBV5-4	TGTGCCAGCAGCTTGGCCAAGACAGGGGGCACTAGTACAGATACGCAGTATTTT	CASSLAKTGGTSTDTQYF
-	14	TRBJ2-5	-	TRBV9	TGTGCCAGCAGCGTAGGGGGGACTCAAGAGACCCAGTACTTC	CASSVGGTQETQYF
-	15	TRBJ2-7	TRBD1	TRBV4-2	TGTGCCAGCAGCCGAAACCCGGGACAGGGCTACGAGCAGTACTTC	CASSRNPGQGYEQYF